The 24 T cell receptor beta chains below were found in one sample sequenced in a study of shared T cell receptors in the human thymus. Sequencing used immunoSEQ multiplex PCR; TCRdb keeps in-frame clones, though not all of them. The data show some 700,000 clones, with 70% to 90% seen just once and 0.0095% to 0.011% held by the top ten. In addition, the sample was reused for a study of human thymus T cells.

The sample consisted of thymocytes. The receptors shown here come from a girl in the first two years of life with a congenital heart defect.

This sequence joins TRBV9 and TRBJ2-7, with 7 nucleotides matching TRBD1. The junction had 2 bases not matched to a gene; V was cut back by 3 bases and J by 5 bases. The CDR3 contains 12 residues. Germline V gene data show CDR1 as SGDLS and CDR2 as YYNGEE. CDR3 DNA: TGTGCCAGCAGCGGGGGACAGAACGAGCAGTACTTC. Amino acids: CASSGGQNEQYF.

The chain recombines TRBV7-9 with TRBJ1-1; D possibly corresponds to TRBD1 (6 bases). The germline CDR1 and CDR2 sequences are SEHNR and FQNEAQ (reference sequence). Between the trimmed V and J ends, which lost 4 bases and 2 bases, there was a span of 17 bases. This CDR3 has 16 amino acids. The CDR3 here is CASSSPLDRTNTEAFF. In DNA, the CDR3 is TGTGCCAGCAGCTCGCCCCTCGACAGGACTAACACTGAAGCTTTCTTT. Based on the CDR3 plus reference TRBV7-9 and TRBJ1-1, the full variable domain is DTGVSQNPRHKITKRGQNVTFRCDPISEHNRLYWYRQTLGQGPEFLTYFQNEAQLEKSRLLSDRFSAERPKGSFSTLEIQRTEQGDSAMYLCASSSPLDRTNTEAFFGQGTRLTVV.

V gene TRBV6-4 combines with J gene TRBJ2-2, with 8 bases fitting TRBD2. V shed 7 bases, J shed 1 base, and the junction held 2 bases outside the gene matches. Germline-derived CDR1 and CDR2 are MRHNA and SNTAGT. The CDR3 totals 14 residues. CDR3 sequence reads: CASKTSGNTGELFF. DNA for the CDR3: TGTGCCAGCAAAACTAGCGGGAACACCGGGGAGCTGTTTTTT.

This clone was detected only once. This rearrangement joins TRBV30 to TRBJ1-2; D unresolved. The germline V and J ends were trimmed by 0 bases and 3 bases, with 14 bases remaining between them. Germline V gene lookup returns CDR1 GTSNPN and CDR2 SVGIG (reference sequence). The CDR3 totals 15 residues. The CDR3 loop reads CAWSVPSDGDYGYTF. CDR3 DNA sequence: TGTGCCTGGAGTGTACCCTCCGACGGGGACTATGGCTACACCTTC.

The V call is TRBV29-1, the J call TRBJ1-2; D gene uncertain. The V gene's germline CDR1 is SQVTM and CDR2 ANQGSEA. The CDR3 totals 14 residues. V gave up 2 bases and J gave up 8 bases, with 18 bases separating them. The CDR3 DNA follows: TGCAGCGTTGAACCGAAAAACTTCCAGGAAGGCTACACCTTC. It is translated as CSVEPKNFQEGYTF.

The genes are TRBV27 and TRBJ2-7; TRBD2 might be the D (6 bases). Germline-derived CDR1 and CDR2 are MNHEY and SMNVEV (reference sequence). The ends were cut back, 6 bases at V and 0 bases at J, with 12 bases in the middle. This CDR3 is 14 amino acids long. CDR3 amino acids: CASSPGTYSYEQYF. CDR3 DNA sequence: TGTGCCAGCAGCCCCGGGACTTACTCCTACGAGCAGTACTTC.

The rearrangement joins TRBV28 to TRBJ1-3, with D possibly TRBD1 on 5 matching bases. The germline V gene encodes CDR1 MDHEN and CDR2 SYDVKM. V was trimmed by 5 bases and J by 0 bases, leaving 8 bases between them. The CDR3 is made up of 14 amino acids. CDR3 residues: CASSKGNSGNTIYF. The CDR3 DNA follows: TGTGCCAGCAGTAAGGGGAACTCTGGAAACACCATATATTTT. The entire variable domain, with the rest obtained from reference TRBV28 and TRBJ1-3, is as follows: DVKVTQSSRYLVKRTGEKVFLECVQDMDHENMFWYRQDPGLGLRLIYFSYDVKMKEKGDIPEGYSVSREKKERFSLILESASTNQTSMYLCASSKGNSGNTIYFGEGSWLTVV.

The chain has TRBV10-3 and TRBJ1-4; maybe TRBD1 (5 bases). Trimming took off 2 bases at V and 8 bases at J, with 18 bases between the two ends. Germline CDR1 and CDR2: ENHRY and SYGVKD. This CDR3 has 16 amino acids. CDR3 nucleotide sequence: TGTGCCATCAGTGAGATCGACGGTCCCGGGGGGGAAAAACTGTTTTTT. Encoded protein: CAISEIDGPGGEKLFF.

This clone was detected only once. The chain recombines TRBV27 with TRBJ2-7; D unclear. This CDR3 is built from 14 residues. Trimming shortened V by 0 bases and J by 7 bases, and 13 bases separated the two germline ends. Germline V gives CDR1 MNHEY, CDR2 SMNVEV (reference sequence). CDR3 amino acids: CASSLSGYGREQYF. In nucleotides, the CDR3 is TGTGCCAGCAGTTTATCCGGGTATGGTAGGGAGCAGTACTTC.

The V and J genes are TRBV18 and TRBJ2-7, with TRBD1 matching over 7 bases. The junction had 5 bases not matched to a gene; V was cut back by 3 bases and J by 0 bases. The germline CDR1 and CDR2 sequences are KGHSH and LQKENI. This CDR3 spans 15 amino acids. The CDR3 is CASSPRQGPSYEQYF. In DNA form, the CDR3 reads TGTGCCAGCTCACCCCGACAGGGCCCCTCCTACGAGCAGTACTTC.

The chain is built from TRBV29-1 and TRBJ2-3; 8 nucleotides match TRBD2. The ends lost 2 bases at V and 6 bases at J; junction bases unmatched: 4. CDR1 SQVTM and CDR2 ANQGSEA come from the germline V gene. The length of the CDR3 is 13 residues. The CDR3 sequence is CSVEWTGGDTQYF. The CDR3 DNA reads TGCAGCGTTGAATGGACGGGGGGGGATACGCAGTATTTT.

The chain has TRBV4-1 and TRBJ2-5; 8 bases are shared with TRBD1. The last part of the DNA fits TRBJ2-7 better; the J call may be wrong. Germline values: CDR1 MGHRA, CDR2 YSYEKL. This CDR3 is built from 15 residues. CDR3 coding DNA: TGCGCCAGCAGCCGAGGACAGGGACAAACCTACGAGCAGTACTTC. This translates into CASSRGQGQTYEQYF.

The chain has TRBV19 and TRBJ2-5, with a possible D match to TRBD2 (6 bases). The CDR3 sequence is 15 residues long. V lost 1 base and J 4 bases, leaving 13 bases between the germline ends. Germline lookup yields CDR1 LNHDA and CDR2 SQIVND (reference sequence). CDR3 nucleotide sequence: TGTGCCAGTAGTATAGCGGGAGACAAGGGAGAGACCCAGTACTTC. Translating gives CASSIAGDKGETQYF.

The J gene is TRBJ1-5, the V gene TRBV6-1; a weak D match, TRBD1 (6 bases). The CDR3 is 14 amino acids. Germline V CDR1 and CDR2: MNHNS, SASEGT. Trimming removed 2 bases at V and 11 bases at J, with 16 bases between. CDR3 DNA sequence: TGTGCCAGCAGTGAAAATACAGGGTCCCGAGCCCAGCATTTT. It specifies CASSENTGSRAQHF.

The rearrangement uses TRBV7-2 and TRBJ1-2; a weak D match, TRBD1 (5 bases). The germline gives CDR1 SGHTA, CDR2 FQGNSA. Trimming removed 5 bases from V and 8 bases from J, with 24 bases in between. This CDR3 has 16 amino acids. In DNA form, the CDR3 reads TGTGCCAGCAGCCAGGGCACCCTCAGAGGCGGGGACGGCTACACCTTC. Its translation is CASSQGTLRGGDGYTF. Together with reference TRBV7-2 and TRBJ1-2, the CDR3 gives the full variable domain: GAGVSQSPSNKVTEKGKDVELRCDPISGHTALYWYRQSLGQGLEFLIYFQGNSAPDKSGLPSDRFSAERTGGSVSTLTIQRTQQEDSAVYLCASSQGTLRGGDGYTFGSGTRLTVV.

This clone was found a few times. CDR3 in amino acids: CASSLAAGAGNTIYF. CDR3 coding DNA: TGTGCCAGCAGCTTGGCGGCGGGGGCTGGAAACACCATATATTTT. The chain recombines TRBV5-6 with TRBJ1-3, with a weak D call TRBD1 (5 bases). V lost 0 bases to trimming and J lost 2 bases, with 9 bases between them. Germline CDR1 and CDR2: SGHDT and YYEEEE. The CDR3 is 15 amino acids.

The CDR3 here is CASSELGDKDNEQFF. CDR3 DNA: TGTGCCAGCAGCGAACTGGGCGACAAGGACAATGAGCAGTTCTTC. The chain couples TRBV11-2 to TRBJ2-1; D call uncertain. V lost 5 bases to trimming and J lost 5 bases, with 16 bases between them. This CDR3 comprises 15 residues. Germline lookup yields CDR1 SGHAT and CDR2 FQNNGV.

This chain connects TRBV11-2 to TRBJ2-7; 7 nucleotides align to TRBD1. In germline, CDR1 is SGHAT, CDR2 FQNNGV. V dropped 4 bases and J dropped 7; count of bases not matched to a gene: 7. The CDR3 is made up of 13 amino acids. This CDR3 is CASSSQGTGEQYF. CDR3 DNA sequence: TGTGCCAGCAGCTCACAGGGGACGGGGGAGCAGTACTTC.

V gene TRBV5-5 combines with J gene TRBJ1-2; possible D gene TRBD1, 5 bases. CDR1 and CDR2 (germline): SGHKS, YYEKEE (reference sequence). Trimming took 0 bases from V and 2 from J, leaving 20 bases between them. The CDR3 has 18 amino acids. CDR3 sequence reads: CASSLVTLHGAQNYGYTF. CDR3 coding DNA: TGTGCCAGCAGCTTGGTTACCCTCCATGGGGCACAAAACTATGGCTACACCTTC.

The chain combines TRBV18 with TRBJ1-6, with no clear D. Deletions cut 1 base from V and 5 bases from J, with 18 bases between. Germline V CDR1 and CDR2: KGHSH, LQKENI. CDR3 length equals 18 residues. CDR3 loop: CASSPREKRSPNNSPLHF. The DNA for the CDR3 is TGTGCCAGCTCACCACGCGAAAAGCGTTCCCCCAATAATTCACCCCTCCACTTT.

This chain links TRBV7-2 with TRBJ1-6; tentatively, D is TRBD1 (5 bases). V was shortened by 6 bases and J by 6 bases, with 24 bases between the two germline ends. This CDR3 is 18 amino acids long. CDR1 is SGHTA, CDR2 FQGNSA, per germline. CDR3 nucleotide sequence: TGTGCCAGCAGGTTTCAATTAACGACAGAGCCCTTTAATTCACCCCTCCACTTT. Its translation is CASRFQLTTEPFNSPLHF.

The sample holds one count of this clone. This sequence joins TRBV28 and TRBJ2-2, with TRBD2 as a possible D gene (6 bases). This CDR3 is built from 16 residues. V lost 10 bases and J 0 bases, leaving 18 bases between the germline ends. Germline CDR1 reads MDHEN; CDR2 reads SYDVKM. The chain's CDR3 is CATNSRGRPNTGELFF. CDR3 nucleotide sequence: TGTGCCACCAATTCCCGGGGGAGACCGAACACCGGGGAGCTGTTTTTT.

V usage is TRBV7-2 and J usage is TRBJ2-7, with D uncertain. Germline-derived CDR1 and CDR2 are SGHTA and FQGNSA. The CDR3 sequence is 14 residues long. Trimming took off 1 base at V and 2 bases at J, with 9 bases between the two ends. CDR3 protein: CASSLVRPAYEQYF. The CDR3 bases are TGTGCCAGCAGCTTAGTCCGCCCAGCCTACGAGCAGTACTTC.

CDR3 sequence: CASSGAGSNTEAFF. In DNA form, the CDR3 reads TGCGCCAGCAGTGGGGCAGGGTCCAACACTGAAGCTTTCTTT. The rearrangement uses TRBV5-1 and TRBJ1-1; the D gene is possibly TRBD1 (5 bases). The V and J ends lost 5 bases and 2 bases respectively, with 13 bases between them. CDR1 is SGHRS, CDR2 YFSETQ, per germline. The CDR3 runs 14 residues.